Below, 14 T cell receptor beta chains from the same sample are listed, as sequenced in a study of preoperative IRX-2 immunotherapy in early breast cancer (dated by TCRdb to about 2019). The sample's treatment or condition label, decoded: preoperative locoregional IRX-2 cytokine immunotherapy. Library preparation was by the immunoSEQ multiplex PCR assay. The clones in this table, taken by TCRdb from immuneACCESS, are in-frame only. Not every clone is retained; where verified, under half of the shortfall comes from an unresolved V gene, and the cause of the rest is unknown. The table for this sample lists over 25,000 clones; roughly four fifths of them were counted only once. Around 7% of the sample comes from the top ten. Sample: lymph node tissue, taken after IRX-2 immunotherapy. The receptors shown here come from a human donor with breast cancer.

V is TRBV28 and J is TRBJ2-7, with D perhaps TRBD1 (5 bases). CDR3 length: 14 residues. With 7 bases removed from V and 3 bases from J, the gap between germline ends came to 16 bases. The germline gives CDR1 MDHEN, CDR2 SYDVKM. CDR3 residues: CASNRQSQGYEQYF. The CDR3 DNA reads TGTGCCAGCAATCGACAGTCTCAGGGCTACGAGCAGTACTTC.

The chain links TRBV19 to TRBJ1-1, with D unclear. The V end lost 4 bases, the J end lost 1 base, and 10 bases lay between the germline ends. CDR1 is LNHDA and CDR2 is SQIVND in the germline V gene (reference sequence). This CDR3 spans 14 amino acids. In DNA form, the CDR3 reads TGTGCCAGTAGTAGAGGAAGGGCGAACACTGAAGCTTTCTTT. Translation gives CASSRGRANTEAFF.

The CDR3 loop reads CASSYTGVGYEQYF. The CDR3 DNA reads TGTGCCAGCAGTTATACAGGGGTTGGCTACGAGCAGTACTTC. The chain has TRBV6-4 and TRBJ2-7, with 7 bases matching TRBD1. V shed 5 bases, J shed 3 bases, and the junction held 7 bases outside the gene matches. Germline CDR1 and CDR2: MRHNA and SNTAGT. The CDR3 has 14 amino acids.

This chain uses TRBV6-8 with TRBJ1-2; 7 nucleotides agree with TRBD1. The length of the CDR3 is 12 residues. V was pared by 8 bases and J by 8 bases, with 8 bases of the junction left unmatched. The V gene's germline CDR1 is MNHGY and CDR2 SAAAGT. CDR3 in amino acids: CASQEGGGGYTF. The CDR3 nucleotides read TGTGCCAGCCAGGAAGGGGGCGGAGGCTACACCTTC.

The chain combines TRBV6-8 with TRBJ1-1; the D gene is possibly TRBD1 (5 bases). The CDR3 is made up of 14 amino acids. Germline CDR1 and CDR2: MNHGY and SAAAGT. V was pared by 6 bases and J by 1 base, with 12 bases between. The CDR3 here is CASRGVHSNTEAFF. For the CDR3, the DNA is TGTGCCAGCAGGGGGGTGCACTCGAACACTGAAGCTTTCTTT.

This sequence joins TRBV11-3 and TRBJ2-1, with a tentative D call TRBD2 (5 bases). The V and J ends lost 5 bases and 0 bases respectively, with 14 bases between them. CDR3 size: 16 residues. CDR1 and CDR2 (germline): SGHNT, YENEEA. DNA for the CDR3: TGTGCCAGCAGCCAAGGCGAGCGGAGCTCCTACAATGAGCAGTTCTTC. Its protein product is CASSQGERSSYNEQFF.

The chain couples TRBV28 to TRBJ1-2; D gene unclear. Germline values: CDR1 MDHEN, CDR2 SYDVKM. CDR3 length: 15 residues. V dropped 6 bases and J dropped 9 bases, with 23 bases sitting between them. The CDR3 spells CASSQQLPAENSYTF. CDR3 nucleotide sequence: TGTGCCAGCAGCCAACAATTACCTGCCGAGAACAGCTACACCTTC.

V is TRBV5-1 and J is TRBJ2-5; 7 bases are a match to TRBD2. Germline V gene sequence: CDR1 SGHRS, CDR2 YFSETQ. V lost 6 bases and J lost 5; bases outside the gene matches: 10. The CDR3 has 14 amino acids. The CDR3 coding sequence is TGCGCCAGCACCACGGGAGGAAGCGGGGAGACCCAGTACTTC. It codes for CASTTGGSGETQYF.

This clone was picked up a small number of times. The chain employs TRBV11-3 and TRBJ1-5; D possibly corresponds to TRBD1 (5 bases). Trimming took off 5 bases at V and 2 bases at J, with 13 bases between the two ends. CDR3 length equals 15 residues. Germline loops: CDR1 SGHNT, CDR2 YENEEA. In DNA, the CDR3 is TGTGCCAGCAGCGTCTCAGGGTACGGCAATCAGCCCCAGCATTTT. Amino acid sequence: CASSVSGYGNQPQHF. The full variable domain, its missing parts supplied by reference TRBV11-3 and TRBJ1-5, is EAGVVQSPRYKIIEKKQPVAFWCNPISGHNTLYWYLQNLGQGPELLIRYENEEAVDDSQLPKDRFSAERLKGVDSTLKIQPAELGDSAVYLCASSVSGYGNQPQHFGDGTRLSIL.

As DNA, the CDR3 is TGTGCCAGCTCACCATTGGCAGGGGACGGCTACACCTTC. Protein: CASSPLAGDGYTF. The rearrangement links TRBV18 to TRBJ1-2; tentative D call: TRBD1 (6 bases). CDR3 size: 13 residues. The germline V and J ends were trimmed by 2 bases and 8 bases, with 12 bases remaining between them. The germline V gene has CDR1 KGHSH and CDR2 LQKENI.

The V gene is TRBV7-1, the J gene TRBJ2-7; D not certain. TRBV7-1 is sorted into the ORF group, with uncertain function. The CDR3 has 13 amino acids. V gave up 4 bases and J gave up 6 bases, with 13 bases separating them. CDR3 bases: TGTGCCAGCAGCTTAGACGACGGCGCCGAGCAGTACTTC. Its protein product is CASSLDDGAEQYF.

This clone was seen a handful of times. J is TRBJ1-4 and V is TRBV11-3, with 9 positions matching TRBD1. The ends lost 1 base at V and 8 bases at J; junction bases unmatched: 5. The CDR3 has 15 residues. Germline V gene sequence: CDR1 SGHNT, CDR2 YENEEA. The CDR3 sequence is CASSLGGTGREKLFF. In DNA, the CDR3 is TGTGCCAGCAGCTTAGGGGGGACAGGGAGGGAAAAACTGTTTTTT.

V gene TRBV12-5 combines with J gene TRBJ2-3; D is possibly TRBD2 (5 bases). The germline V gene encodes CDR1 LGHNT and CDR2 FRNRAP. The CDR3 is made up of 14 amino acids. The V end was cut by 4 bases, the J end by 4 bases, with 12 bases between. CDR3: CASGWETSADTQYF. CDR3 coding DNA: TGTGCTAGTGGTTGGGAAACTAGTGCAGATACGCAGTATTTT.

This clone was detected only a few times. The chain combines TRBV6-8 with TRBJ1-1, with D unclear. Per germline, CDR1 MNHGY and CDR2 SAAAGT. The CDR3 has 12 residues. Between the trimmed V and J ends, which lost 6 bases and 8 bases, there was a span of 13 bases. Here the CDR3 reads CASRRTEKEAFF. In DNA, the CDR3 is TGTGCCAGCAGACGGACGGAGAAGGAAGCTTTCTTT.